This is a list of T cell receptor beta chains from one sample in a study of cytomegalovirus exposure and HLA in healthy donors. Repertoires were generated with immunoSEQ multiplex PCR, while TCRdb's copy carries only in-frame clones and drops some. The sample carries 35,000 to 50,000 clones, 60% to 70% recorded once. Sequencing used PBMCs. Receptors originate from a man between 40 and 49 years old in good health and CMV-seronegative. CDR3s include the opening cysteine and the closing phenylalanine or tryptophan. Size tells how often a clone was seen (once, few, many) or the class of an expanded clone, and some rows leave it out.

v_gene	j_gene	len	abundance	CDR3aa
TRBV7-9	TRBJ1-6	13	NA	CASSAGLNSPLHF
TRBV5-1	TRBJ1-2	11	NA	CASSGSEGYTF
TRBV30	TRBJ1-3	13	NA	CARTQGRGNTIYF
TRBV15	TRBJ1-6	17	NA	CATSREPTGTGVVPLHF
TRBV10-3	TRBJ2-7	12	NA	CAISQDNYEQYF
TRBV6-5	TRBJ2-2	16	once	CASSYLVHTNTGELFF
TRBV30	TRBJ2-1	15	few	CAWSVQGRGTNEQFF
TRBV7-8	TRBJ1-4	17	NA	CASSSRDRGMTGEKLFF
TRBV7-2	TRBJ2-3	14	once	CASSLLRGTDTQYF
TRBV25-1	TRBJ2-7	12	NA	CASSGQGYEQYF
TRBV5-1	TRBJ2-7	16	NA	CASSTASGGISYEQYF
TRBV20-1	TRBJ1-1	11	NA	CSASWEVQAFF
TRBV7-9	TRBJ1-1	14	NA	CASSLDSMNTEAFF
TRBV28	TRBJ2-3	21	few	CASSLWARGTSGGTSTDTQYF
TRBV4-3	TRBJ1-2	16	once	CASSQDFADILYGYTF
TRBV4-1	TRBJ2-3	17	NA	CASSQDGWGLGTDTQYF
TRBV30	TRBJ2-1	13	once	CAWSKTQRDEQFF
TRBV5-4	TRBJ2-7	15	NA	CASSLPSGGSYEQYF
TRBV19	TRBJ1-1	14	NA	CASSVRQGGPEAFF
TRBV5-1	TRBJ1-2	14	NA	CASRRDGQGEGYTF
TRBV28	TRBJ2-7	16	NA	CASSFTGQGQSYEQYF
TRBV15	TRBJ1-2	15	NA	CATSEGLGTNYGYTF
TRBV27	TRBJ2-7	14	NA	CASRFELESYEQYF
TRBV4-1	TRBJ1-1	14	NA	CASSPGLLFPEAFF
TRBV10-3	TRBJ1-1	12	NA	CAISEAKSEAFF
TRBV28	TRBJ2-7	14	NA	CASSLAGGADEQYF
TRBV30	TRBJ2-3	13	once	CAWSSGGTDTQYF
TRBV6-1	TRBJ2-7	15	few	CASSFWTGGTYEQYF
TRBV5-1	TRBJ2-1	16	NA	CASTPGGTSDGNEQFF
TRBV21-1	TRBJ2-1	15	NA	CASSKGSGENNEQFF
TRBV11-2	TRBJ2-7	17	NA	CASSLAPRTGVPYEQYF
TRBV28	TRBJ1-6	14	once	CAHKEASYNSPLHF
TRBV2	TRBJ2-7	11	NA	CASSPGFEQYF
TRBV2	TRBJ2-7	16	NA	CASRTGQGRWSYEQYF
TRBV9	TRBJ1-5	15	NA	CASSVEGASNQPQHF
TRBV2	TRBJ1-5	15	NA	CASSVRQGAYQPQHF
TRBV19	TRBJ1-6	13	NA	CASSSRDNSPLHF
TRBV19	TRBJ2-7	13	NA	CASSMRGGSEQYF
TRBV5-4	TRBJ1-2	14	NA	CASSSPGLQVGYTF
TRBV7-2	TRBJ1-6	14	few	CASSLRGGYSPLHF
TRBV11-2	TRBJ2-7	14	NA	CASSPQGPAYEQYF
TRBV6-4	TRBJ2-6	15	NA	CASSERHSGANVLTF
TRBV6-6	TRBJ1-4	13	NA	CASSRGTPEKLFF
TRBV4-3	TRBJ2-2	16	NA	CASSQDSGRETGELFF